Presented here are 31 T cell receptor beta chains from one specimen sequenced in a study of blood T cell repertoires in COVID-19. The data were produced by immunoSEQ multiplex PCR, yet TCRdb's version contains in-frame clones alone and is incomplete. The table has under 30,000 clones, roughly nine tenths seen once; the top ten hold just under 20%. The source material was peripheral blood. These receptor sequences come from a human donor in a cohort sampled during active COVID-19.

The V and J genes are TRBV19 and TRBJ2-1; TRBD2 is a possible D gene (6 bases). CDR1 is LNHDA, CDR2 SQIVND, per germline (reference sequence). The CDR3 spans 14 residues. V was cut by 2 bases and J by 5 bases, with 10 bases left in between. CDR3 amino acids: CASSIRDWDNEQFF. The CDR3, as DNA: TGTGCCAGTAGTATACGGGACTGGGACAATGAGCAGTTCTTC.

The chain links TRBV11-2 to TRBJ2-5, with D perhaps matching TRBD2 (5 bases). The germline gives CDR1 SGHAT, CDR2 FQNNGV. There are 13 residues in the CDR3. V was cut by 4 bases and J by 5 bases, with 11 bases left in between. CDR3: CASSYRRRETQYF. The CDR3, as DNA: TGTGCCAGCAGCTACAGAAGGAGGGAGACCCAGTACTTC.

The rearrangement uses TRBV6-2 or TRBV6-3 and TRBJ2-3; D is ambiguous. This CDR3 has 12 residues. Trimming pared 5 bases from V and 8 bases from J, leaving 11 bases between. Germline V gene data show CDR1 as MNHEY and CDR2 as SVGEGT. The DNA of the CDR3 is TGTGCCAGCAGTAGAGCTCCAGGTACGCAGTATTTT. Amino acids: CASSRAPGTQYF.

The chain recombines TRBV6-6 with TRBJ1-5; D may be TRBD1 (5 bases). Trimming left V 5 bases short and J 4 bases short, with 18 bases between. There are 16 residues in the CDR3. CDR1 and CDR2 from the germline V gene are MNHNY and SVGAGI (reference sequence). The CDR3 DNA reads TGTGCCAGCAGTGGCTCGGGGGGGGGTGGTAATCAGCCCCAGCATTTT. This translates into CASSGSGGGGNQPQHF.

This sequence joins TRBV7-2 and TRBJ1-2; TRBD1 matches at 7 bases. This CDR3 has 14 residues. Germline V lookup: CDR1 SGHTA, CDR2 FQGNSA. With V trimmed by 5 bases and J by 5 bases, 8 bases remained unmatched. CDR3 loop: CASSLGTVRYGYTF. The CDR3 DNA follows: TGTGCCAGCAGCCTCGGGACAGTCCGGTATGGCTACACCTTC.

The chain couples TRBV28 to TRBJ2-7; 8 nucleotides align to TRBD2. Trimming at V came to 5 bases and at J to 6 bases, leaving 12 bases not matched to a gene. The germline CDR1 and CDR2 sequences are MDHEN and SYDVKM. The CDR3 is 15 amino acids. This chain's CDR3 is CASSLPRAGGGEQYF. As DNA, the CDR3 is TGTGCCAGCAGTCTCCCACGGGCCGGGGGGGGCGAGCAGTACTTC.

This clone was seen just once. This rearrangement joins TRBV11-2 to TRBJ2-3; perhaps TRBD1 as D (5 bases). The CDR3 consists of 15 residues. V was pared by 1 base and J by 8 bases, with 16 bases between. The germline V gene has CDR1 SGHAT and CDR2 FQNNGV. The chain's CDR3 is CASSLAADGAGTQYF. The CDR3 DNA is TGTGCCAGCAGCTTAGCCGCGGATGGGGCTGGTACGCAGTATTTT.

The chain joins TRBV27 to TRBJ1-6; D may be TRBD1 (5 bases). The CDR3 consists of 16 residues. V was pared by 5 bases and J by 10 bases, with 21 bases between. The germline gives CDR1 MNHEY, CDR2 SMNVEV (reference sequence). The CDR3 DNA follows: TGTGCCAGCAGTAGGAAACGGACACCCTCAACGTCACCCCTCCACTTT. Amino acids: CASSRKRTPSTSPLHF.

The rearrangement links TRBV30 to TRBJ1-6; D perhaps matches TRBD1 (5 bases). This CDR3 region has 13 residues. Trimming left V 1 base short and J 7 bases short, with 8 bases between. Germline assignment: CDR1 GTSNPN and CDR2 SVGIG (reference sequence). The CDR3 spells CAWSAGLNSPLHF. CDR3 sequence (DNA): TGTGCCTGGAGTGCAGGGTTGAATTCACCCCTCCACTTT.

The chain recombines TRBV5-1 with TRBJ2-1; 7 bases match TRBD1. This CDR3 contains 12 residues. J lost 12 bases, V lost 4 bases, and 7 bases had no gene match. Germline V gives CDR1 SGHRS, CDR2 YFSETQ. Here the CDR3 reads CASSQDRIMQFF. In DNA, the CDR3 is TGCGCCAGCAGCCAGGACAGGATCATGCAGTTCTTC. The whole variable domain, remainder taken from reference TRBV5-1 and TRBJ2-1, is KAGVTQTPRYLIKTRGQQVTLSCSPISGHRSVSWYQQTPGQGLQFLFEYFSETQRNKGNFPGRFSGRQFSNSRSEMNVSTLELGDSALYLCASSQDRIMQFFGPGTRLTVL.

The V call is TRBV30, the J call TRBJ2-1; 7 positions agree with TRBD2. Germline trimming cut 4 bases from V and 4 bases from J; bases unmatched to any gene: 13. CDR3 size: 16 residues. CDR1 is GTSNPN, CDR2 SVGIG, per germline (reference sequence). This CDR3 is CAWKSPRREIYNEQFF. CDR3 in DNA: TGTGCCTGGAAGAGTCCTAGGCGGGAGATTTACAATGAGCAGTTCTTC.

The CDR3 sequence: CASSPSGTGSTGELFF. The CDR3 DNA reads TGTGCCAGCTCACCGTCTGGGACAGGGTCCACCGGGGAGCTGTTTTTT. The chain uses TRBV18 and TRBJ2-2; TRBD1 matches 9 bases. In germline, CDR1 is KGHSH, CDR2 LQKENI. The CDR3 contains 16 residues. V was clipped by 3 bases and J by 4 bases; unmatched bases: 6.

The V and J genes are TRBV6-5 and TRBJ1-2; D unclear. Trimming removed 9 bases at V and 0 bases at J, with 5 bases between. The CDR3 has 11 amino acids. Germline CDR1 and CDR2: MNHEY and SVGAGI. CDR3: CASSANYGYTF. The DNA for the CDR3 is TGTGCCAGTTCCGCTAACTATGGCTACACCTTC.

CDR3 loop: CASTPPSGDYNEQFF. CDR3 nucleotide sequence: TGTGCCAGCACGCCACCTAGCGGGGATTACAATGAGCAGTTCTTC. The chain uses TRBV7-8 and TRBJ2-1; 9 bases are shared with TRBD2. The CDR3 length is 15 residues. V was pared by 7 bases and J by 4 bases, with 8 bases of the junction left unmatched. Germline V lookup: CDR1 SGHVS, CDR2 FQNEAQ.

V and J are TRBV12-3 or TRBV12-4 and TRBJ2-7; a weak D match, TRBD1 (6 bases). The length of the CDR3 is 13 residues. The V and J ends lost 3 bases and 7 bases respectively, with 13 bases between them. DNA of the CDR3: TGTGCCAGCAGTTTGAGCAGGGGTGGGGAGCAGTACTTC. Protein sequence: CASSLSRGGEQYF.

This clone is classed as medium-sized (0.01 to 0.1%). The chain uses TRBV4-3 and TRBJ2-3; a weak D match, TRBD1 (8 bases). Germline CDR1 reads LGHNA; CDR2 reads YSLEER. The CDR3 runs 21 residues. The V end was cut by 0 bases, the J end by 0 bases, with 25 bases between. CDR3 in amino acids: CASSQDWGTTGGSWSTDTQYF. The CDR3 DNA reads as TGCGCCAGCAGCCAAGACTGGGGGACTACAGGGGGATCGTGGAGCACAGATACGCAGTATTTT.

The V gene is TRBV7-2, the J gene TRBJ2-3; TRBD2 is a possible D gene (6 bases). The CDR3 loop spans 15 amino acids. CDR1 is SGHTA and CDR2 is FQGNSA in the germline V gene. The ends were cut back, 1 base at V and 3 bases at J, with 11 bases in the middle. CDR3 sequence (DNA): TGTGCCAGCAGCTTAGTTCCGGGGGATACAGATACGCAGTATTTT. Translating it yields CASSLVPGDTDTQYF.

The CDR3 nucleotides are TGCGCCAGCAGCTATACCGGGACAGCGAACTATGGCTACACCTTC. Its protein is CASSYTGTANYGYTF. The chain has TRBV5-1 and TRBJ1-2, with TRBD1 identical over 7 bases. The V and J ends lost 3 bases and 2 bases, in that order; junction bases with no gene match: 7. Germline V lookup: CDR1 SGHRS, CDR2 YFSETQ. There are 15 residues in the CDR3.

This clone was seen only a few times. The J gene is TRBJ1-2, the V gene TRBV29-1; perhaps TRBD1 as D (5 bases). Trimming pared 3 bases from V and 4 bases from J, leaving 9 bases between. This CDR3 spans 12 amino acids. The germline V gene has CDR1 SQVTM and CDR2 ANQGSEA. Here the CDR3 DNA reads TGCAGCGTTGACCAGGGCGGCTATGGCTACACCTTC. Translated, it gives CSVDQGGYGYTF.

The chain has TRBV19 and TRBJ2-3; TRBD2 agrees at 7 bases. The trim removed 6 bases at V and 3 bases at J, leaving 15 bases unmatched. CDR3 size: 17 residues. CDR1 and CDR2 (germline): LNHDA, SQIVND (reference sequence). This CDR3 reads CASSTTSGGIKTDTQYF. CDR3 nucleotide sequence: TGTGCCAGTAGCACTACCTCCGGGGGGATAAAGACAGATACGCAGTATTTT.

The V gene is TRBV9, the J gene TRBJ1-2, with D possibly TRBD1 on 6 matching bases. The length of the CDR3 is 14 residues. CDR1 SGDLS and CDR2 YYNGEE come from the germline V gene. The V end lost 3 bases, the J end lost 3 bases, and 12 bases lay between the germline ends. The CDR3 DNA reads as TGTGCCAGCAGCGGGGAGAACAGGGACTATGGCTACACCTTC. Amino acid sequence: CASSGENRDYGYTF.

This sequence joins TRBV5-1 and TRBJ2-5; 12 nucleotides match TRBD2. Germline-derived CDR1 and CDR2 are SGHRS and YFSETQ. This CDR3 is 15 amino acids long. J lost 5 bases, V lost 4 bases, and 6 bases had no gene match. CDR3 in amino acids: CASSVLAGGSETQYF. The DNA for the CDR3 is TGCGCCAGCAGCGTACTAGCGGGAGGTTCGGAGACCCAGTACTTC.

The chain has TRBV27 and TRBJ2-7; 9 bases match TRBD2. This CDR3 region has 16 residues. V was clipped by 5 bases and J by 7 bases; unmatched bases: 15. The germline V gene encodes CDR1 MNHEY and CDR2 SMNVEV (reference sequence). In DNA form, the CDR3 reads TGTGCCAGCAGTCTGACGAGAATAGCGGGAGACGTTGAGCAGTACTTC. Translation gives CASSLTRIAGDVEQYF.

A single count supports this clone. The V and J genes are TRBV7-9 and TRBJ2-7; 11 bases are shared with TRBD2. Germline assignment: CDR1 SEHNR and CDR2 FQNEAQ (reference sequence). CDR3 size: 16 residues. Losses at the gene ends were 2 bases for V and 2 bases for J; bases not matched to a gene: 5. The CDR3: CASSLMGLAETYEQYF. DNA of the CDR3: TGTGCCAGCAGCTTAATGGGACTAGCGGAGACCTACGAGCAGTACTTC.

CDR3 bases: TGTGCCACCAGTGACCTGACTAGCGGGAGAAGCACCGGGGAGCTGTTTTTT. This translates into CATSDLTSGRSTGELFF. The chain carries TRBV24-1 and TRBJ2-2; 12 bases map to TRBD2. There are 17 residues in the CDR3. The V segment lost 4 bases and the J segment 4 bases; nucleotides outside the gene matches: 6. Germline V CDR1 and CDR2: KGHDR, SFDVKD.

V gene TRBV10-3 combines with J gene TRBJ1-1; TRBD1 might be the D (6 bases). V was trimmed by 5 bases and J by 5 bases, leaving 12 bases between them. Germline loops: CDR1 ENHRY, CDR2 SYGVKD. The CDR3 has 13 residues. The CDR3 bases are TGTGCCATCAGTTCACAGGGTGGGACTGAAGCTTTCTTT. Its protein product is CAISSQGGTEAFF.

The V call is TRBV3-1 (or the pseudogene TRBV3-2), the J call TRBJ2-3; tentative D call: TRBD1 (6 bases). CDR1 is LGHDT, CDR2 YNNKEL, per germline (reference sequence). The CDR3 is 13 amino acids. Trimming took off 5 bases at V and 4 bases at J, with 10 bases between the two ends. The CDR3 nucleotides read TGTGCCAGCAGCTCACAGGGACCAGATACGCAGTATTTT. Translating it yields CASSSQGPDTQYF.

This chain joins TRBV7-2 and TRBJ2-3; tentatively, D is TRBD1 (6 bases). This CDR3 is built from 16 residues. CDR1 and CDR2 (germline): SGHTA, FQGNSA. Trimming left V 2 bases short and J 8 bases short, with 20 bases between. CDR3 in amino acids: CASSLLGAQGASTQYF. The CDR3 coding sequence is TGTGCCAGCAGCTTATTGGGGGCGCAGGGAGCAAGTACGCAGTATTTT.

This chain links TRBV19 with TRBJ1-2; D is ambiguous. CDR3 length: 14 residues. Germline values: CDR1 LNHDA, CDR2 SQIVND (reference sequence). V was cut by 3 bases and J by 8 bases, with 16 bases left in between. Written as DNA, the CDR3 is TGTGCCAGTAGTATGGGCGCGACCGTTTTGGGCTACACCTTC. Encoded protein: CASSMGATVLGYTF.

The chain has TRBV7-9 and TRBJ1-6; D gene ambiguous. V was trimmed by 7 bases and J by 7 bases, leaving 11 bases between them. CDR1 and CDR2 (germline): SEHNR, FQNEAQ (reference sequence). This CDR3 region has 13 residues. Written as DNA, the CDR3 is TGTGCCAGCACCCCCCCAGTAAATTCACCCCTCCACTTT. This translates into CASTPPVNSPLHF.

The count of this clone is one. The J gene is TRBJ1-1, the V gene TRBV7-2; D might be TRBD1 (5 bases). Trimming removed 4 bases from V and 0 bases from J, with 18 bases in between. Germline CDR1 is SGHTA and CDR2 is FQGNSA. The CDR3 runs 17 residues. In DNA, the CDR3 is TGTGCCAGCAGCTCCCCGGCGGGGGTGGACATGAACACTGAAGCTTTCTTT. Translation gives CASSSPAGVDMNTEAFF.